One sample yielded the 5 T cell receptor beta chains listed below, sequenced in a study of blood T cells in healthy people across ages. A second PCR of 7 to 11 cycles used a sample-barcoded 5' primer and a J-beta primer mix. Each CDR3 protein is one row after TCRdb ran MiXCR on the 5' RACE reads. The data hold approximately 690,000 distinct CDR3 sequences, with 45% to 65% observed a single time. Sequencing was carried out using blood. Receptors originate from a man aged 60 to 75 in good health.

The chain is built from TRBV6-6 and TRBJ1-3; D perhaps matches TRBD1 (6 bases). Deletions cut 7 bases from V and 0 bases from J, with 13 bases between. CDR1 is MNHNY, CDR2 SVGAGI, per germline (reference sequence). CDR3 length: 15 residues. The chain's CDR3 is CASTQRGASGNTIYF. CDR3 in DNA: TGTGCCAGCACCCAAAGGGGGGCCTCTGGAAACACCATATATTTT.

In its sample, this clonotype was seen a few times. This chain connects TRBV12-3 or TRBV12-4 to TRBJ1-1, with D hard to call. This CDR3 has 13 amino acids. Between the trimmed V and J ends, which lost 10 bases and 3 bases, there was a span of 15 bases. CDR3 sequence reads: CAITTWADTEAFF. CDR3 nucleotides: TGTGCCATAACAACTTGGGCGGACACTGAAGCTTTCTTT.

The chain links TRBV4-2 to TRBJ1-2; no firm D call. Germline V gene lookup returns CDR1 LGHNA and CDR2 YNFKEQ. Between the trimmed V and J ends, which lost 1 base and 5 bases, there was a span of 14 bases. The CDR3 has 15 amino acids. The CDR3: CASSQARDHIYGYTF. The CDR3 nucleotides read TGTGCCAGCAGCCAAGCCCGGGATCACATTTATGGCTACACCTTC.

This chain joins TRBV9 and TRBJ2-1; 9 nucleotides align to TRBD1. This CDR3 comprises 14 residues. Germline V gives CDR1 SGDLS, CDR2 YYNGEE. V trimming: 4 bases; J trimming: 8 bases; junction bases outside the gene matches: 7. CDR3 DNA: TGTGCCAGCAGCTCGGGGACAGGGCATTATGAGCAGTTCTTC. Residues: CASSSGTGHYEQFF. The full variable domain, with the rest looked up from reference TRBV9 and TRBJ2-1, is DSGVTQTPKHLITATGQRVTLRCSPRSGDLSVYWYQQSLDQGLQFLIQYYNGEERAKGNILERFSAQQFPDLHSELNLSSLELGDSALYFCASSSGTGHYEQFFGPGTRLTVL.

In regard to this clonotype: A much larger clone is a single base away; this may be a read error. The chain is built from TRBV5-1 and TRBJ2-5; D unresolved. This CDR3 spans 11 amino acids. Looked up from germline, CDR1 is SGHRS and CDR2 is YFSETQ. V lost 10 bases and J 2 bases, leaving 9 bases between the germline ends. CDR3 DNA: TGCGCCGGCACCAAACAAGAGACCCAGTACTTC. Translating it yields CAGTKQETQYF.